This T cell receptor (beta chain) originates from a study of post-analysis software for immune sequencing data. Study-wide findings and caveats: A few TRBV segments (TRBV5-6, TRBV5-1 and TRBV20-1 among them) occurred more frequently in patients than in controls.

This clonotype showed up just a few times. Its matching antigen is unknown. TCR beta cDNA libraries had unique molecular identifiers. TCRdb analysed the PCR reads with MiXCR anew, one entry per CDR3 protein. The sample lists approximately 730,000 distinct CDR3 sequences, roughly 27% occurring once. Per germline, CDR1 MNHEY and CDR2 SVGEGT. The CDR3 runs 16 residues. V lost 0 bases and J 0 bases, leaving 12 bases between the germline ends. Sequencing input: blood. The J gene is TRBJ2-7, the V gene TRBV6-2 or TRBV6-3; the D gene is possibly TRBD2 (6 bases). The source of this sequence is a girl aged 5 to 17 with multiple sclerosis. The CDR3 loop is CASSYSIGSDSYEQYF. Here the CDR3 DNA reads TGTGCCAGCAGTTACTCGATCGGGAGTGACTCCTACGAGCAGTACTTC.